A selection of T cell receptor beta chains follows, all from one sample in a study of T-cell reconstitution after alpha-beta-depleted transplantation in children. A single record per CDR3 protein comes from TCRdb applying MiXCR to the PCR reads. The data show about 980,000 distinct CDR3 sequences, with about 29% seen just once and roughly 27% held by the top ten. The material was PBMCs, mostly from graft donor cells, obtained 360 days after TCRalphabeta/CD19-depleted stem cell transplant. The receptors were sampled from a boy in the first two years of life who had a stem cell transplant for SCID, so the T cells may come from the graft donor. Each CDR3 is given with its conserved first and last residue. D genes are given only for firm matches. Not all rows give a size; the values are once, few, many and, for expanded clones, a class.

V	size	D	J	CDR3	DNA
TRBV5-1	-	-	TRBJ2-7	CASSKGGPYDEQYF	TGCGCCAGCAGCAAGGGGGGGCCCTATGACGAGCAGTACTTC
TRBV20-1	few	-	TRBJ1-2	CSARAGPYGYTF	TGCAGTGCTAGAGCCGGGCCCTATGGCTACACCTTC
TRBV6-5	-	-	TRBJ1-5	CASSGKGQPQHF	TGTGCCAGCAGCGGTAAGGGGCAGCCCCAGCATTTT
TRBV20-1	few	-	TRBJ2-7	CSARGGAIDEQYF	TGCAGTGCTAGAGGGGGGGCAATCGACGAGCAGTACTTC
TRBV5-1	few	-	TRBJ2-1	CASRKDSSYNEQFF	TGCGCCAGCAGGAAAGATAGCTCCTACAATGAGCAGTTCTTC
TRBV6-5	few	-	TRBJ2-3	CASSYSPYGDTQYF	TGTGCCAGCAGTTACTCACCATATGGAGATACGCAGTATTTT
TRBV6-4	few	-	TRBJ1-1	CASRPDWGTATEAFF	TGTGCCAGCAGACCAGATTGGGGTACTGCCACTGAAGCTTTCTTT
TRBV14	once	-	TRBJ1-1	CASRRGVEAFF	TGTGCCAGCAGACGTGGGGTTGAAGCTTTCTTT
TRBV5-1	-	-	TRBJ1-1	CASSLARLGENTEAFF	TGCGCCAGCAGCTTGGCCCGCCTTGGGGAGAACACTGAAGCTTTCTTT
TRBV7-9	few	-	TRBJ2-7	CASSFAGLRYEQYF	TGTGCCAGCAGCTTCGCGGGACTGCGCTACGAGCAGTACTTC
TRBV20-1	few	TRBD1	TRBJ1-4	CSAGDRVESDEKLFF	TGCAGTGCTGGGGACAGGGTAGAGTCCGATGAAAAACTGTTTTTT
TRBV12-3/TRBV12-4	few	-	TRBJ2-3	CASSSRGPGTDTQYF	TGTGCCAGCAGCTCGCGTGGGCCCGGGACAGATACGCAGTATTTT
TRBV5-1	few	-	TRBJ2-5	CASSLGVGFWETQYF	TGCGCCAGCAGCTTGGGCGTGGGATTTTGGGAGACCCAGTACTTC
TRBV20-1	-	TRBD1	TRBJ1-1	CIAGGYEAFF	TGCATCGCAGGGGGGTATGAAGCTTTCTTT
TRBV12-3/TRBV12-4	once	-	TRBJ2-1	CASSFSNRVQFF	TGTGCCAGCAGTTTCTCTAACAGGGTGCAGTTCTTC
TRBV2	-	-	TRBJ2-7	CASRVGGSYEQYF	TGTGCCAGCAGGGTTGGGGGATCCTACGAGCAGTACTTC
TRBV12-3/TRBV12-4	few	TRBD1	TRBJ1-4	CASSLWGQGGEKLFF	TGTGCCAGCAGCCTTTGGGGACAGGGAGGTGAAAAACTGTTTTTT
TRBV7-9	-	TRBD1	TRBJ2-7	CASRETGAYEQYF	TGTGCCAGCAGGGAAACAGGGGCCTACGAGCAGTACTTC
TRBV29-1	-	-	TRBJ1-1	CSVVGRRVTEAFF	TGCAGCGTTGTCGGCCGCCGGGTCACTGAAGCTTTCTTT
TRBV29-1	-	TRBD1	TRBJ2-2	CTGQGATGELFF	TGCACGGGACAGGGGGCCACCGGGGAGCTGTTTTTT
TRBV12-3/TRBV12-4	-	-	TRBJ1-5	CASSPRGYSNQPQHF	TGTGCCAGCAGCCCCAGGGGTTATAGCAATCAGCCCCAGCATTTT
TRBV5-6	-	-	TRBJ1-1	CASSLDFQGNTEAFF	TGTGCCAGCAGCTTAGACTTCCAGGGGAACACTGAAGCTTTCTTT
TRBV28	many	TRBD1	TRBJ2-6	CASSLIGQVASGANVLTF	TGTGCCAGCAGTTTAATAGGACAGGTCGCCTCTGGGGCCAACGTCCTGACTTTC
TRBV5-1	-	TRBD2	TRBJ2-1	CASSFTSGAFNEQFF	TGCGCCAGCAGCTTCACTAGCGGGGCATTCAATGAGCAGTTCTTC
TRBV28	-	-	TRBJ1-1	CASSFSLGPLYTEAFF	TGTGCCAGCAGTTTTTCCCTAGGTCCTCTTTACACTGAAGCTTTCTTT
TRBV5-1	-	-	TRBJ2-1	CASSPGSTEQFF	TGCGCCAGCAGCCCCGGATCTACTGAGCAGTTCTTC
TRBV6-2/TRBV6-3	once	TRBD2	TRBJ2-1	CASSYLRLAGVGPNEQFF	TGTGCCAGCAGTTACTTGAGACTAGCGGGGGTCGGTCCCAATGAGCAGTTCTTC
TRBV5-1	-	-	TRBJ2-4	CASSLGSPKNIQYF	TGCGCCAGCAGCTTGGGCTCACCGAAAAACATTCAGTACTTC
TRBV10-3	-	TRBD1	TRBJ2-7	CAISEGAGNYEQYF	TGTGCCATCTCTGAGGGGGCAGGTAACTACGAGCAGTACTTC
TRBV20-1	once	TRBD1	TRBJ2-7	CSARDSGTGGIEQYF	TGCAGTGCTAGAGATTCGGGGACAGGGGGCATCGAGCAGTACTTC
TRBV6-5	few	-	TRBJ1-2	CATQDSYGYTF	TGTGCCACCCAGGACAGCTATGGCTACACCTTC
TRBV6-5	few	-	TRBJ1-3	CASSYGGRGNTIYF	TGTGCCAGCAGTTATGGGGGACGTGGAAACACCATATATTTT
TRBV12-3/TRBV12-4	few	-	TRBJ1-1	CASSSPGPTEAFF	TGTGCCAGCAGTTCCCCGGGGCCCACTGAAGCTTTCTTT
TRBV12-3/TRBV12-4	-	-	TRBJ1-1	CASSRTDPEAFF	TGTGCCAGCAGCAGAACAGACCCTGAAGCTTTCTTT
TRBV11-2	-	-	TRBJ2-5	CASSLTLMGIPETQYF	TGTGCCAGCAGCTTAACCTTGATGGGTATACCAGAGACCCAGTACTTC
TRBV7-3	few	TRBD2	TRBJ2-3	CASSTSGGDTDTQYF	TGTGCCAGCAGCACTAGCGGGGGGGACACAGATACGCAGTATTTT
TRBV12-3/TRBV12-4	-	-	TRBJ2-7	CASSFGRASQYF	TGTGCCAGCAGTTTTGGACGTGCGAGCCAGTACTTC
TRBV7-8	few	-	TRBJ2-1	CASSLSRGRYNEQFF	TGTGCCAGCAGCTTATCTAGGGGAAGGTACAATGAGCAGTTCTTC
TRBV15	-	-	TRBJ2-1	CATSRGPVIITYNEQFF	TGTGCCACCAGCAGAGGCCCTGTTATTATAACTTACAATGAGCAGTTCTTC
TRBV4-3	few	TRBD1	TRBJ1-1	CASSRVTGGYTEAFF	TGCGCCAGCAGCCGGGTAACAGGGGGTTACACTGAAGCTTTCTTT
TRBV5-1	-	-	TRBJ2-6	CASSLASSFSGANVLTF	TGCGCCAGCAGTTTGGCTAGCTCTTTCTCTGGGGCCAACGTCCTGACTTTC
TRBV12-3/TRBV12-4	-	-	TRBJ1-2	CASSPPSYGYTF	TGTGCCAGCAGCCCCCCGTCCTATGGCTACACCTTC
TRBV27	-	-	TRBJ2-3	CASSIGGRDTQYF	TGTGCCAGCAGTATCGGGGGGCGGGATACGCAGTATTTT